A single sample gave rise to the 17 T cell receptor beta chains below, sequenced in a study of shared clonotypes between healthy human individuals (dated by TCRdb to 2018 to 2021). Library preparation was by the immunoSEQ multiplex PCR assay. Held by TCRdb, this immuneACCESS table contains in-frame sequences only and omits some clones. Under half of the omission traces to an unresolved V gene where checked; the cause of the rest is unknown. Here the sample has about 1 million clones; approximately 68% occur a single time. The ten biggest clones cover approximately 1.5% of the sample. The specimen sequenced was memory CD4+ T cells sorted from blood. This sample's cell subset or site label indicates: CD45RA-negative fraction. These TCRs come from a man in his late teens or twenties in good health.

The chain recombines TRBV6-6 with TRBJ1-1, with D unclear. The CDR3 sequence is 14 residues long. The V end lost 6 bases, the J end lost 0 bases, and 11 bases lay between the germline ends. Germline CDR1 is MNHNY and CDR2 is SVGAGI (reference sequence). CDR3 loop: CASRMRELNTEAFF. The CDR3 region has the DNA TGTGCCAGCAGGATGAGGGAACTGAACACTGAAGCTTTCTTT.

The chain combines TRBV28 with TRBJ1-5; D remains unclear. CDR3 length: 13 amino acids. Germline CDR1 and CDR2: MDHEN and SYDVKM. V shed 2 bases and J shed 7 bases, with 9 bases lying between them. CDR3 loop: CASSLGNRQPQHF. DNA of the CDR3: TGTGCCAGCAGTTTAGGTAATAGGCAGCCCCAGCATTTT.

This chain connects TRBV2 to TRBJ1-6; D gene unclear. Germline V gives CDR1 SNHLY, CDR2 FYNNEI. The ends were cut back, 8 bases at V and 0 bases at J, with 5 bases in the middle. The CDR3 length is 13 residues. This CDR3 is CASGSSYNSPLHF. The CDR3 DNA follows: TGTGCCAGCGGGAGCTCCTATAATTCACCCCTCCACTTT.

Concerning this clone itself: One base away lies a much larger clone, so this may be a sequencing read error. Other DNA variants within this sample encode the same CDR3. This chain joins TRBV7-6 and TRBJ1-1, with D possibly TRBD1 on 6 matching bases. Germline V lookup: CDR1 SGHVS, CDR2 FNYEAQ. Trimming stripped 1 base from V and 5 bases from J, with 17 bases between. The CDR3 extends over 16 amino acids. The CDR3 region is CASSLDTSGAGTEAFF. The DNA for the CDR3 is TGTGCCAGCAGCTTAGACACGTCGGGGGCAGGGACTGAAGCTTTCTTT.

Turning to this clone: The same CDR3 can be traced to other DNA sequences in this sample. CDR3 region: CASSTTGYGYTF. In nucleotides, the CDR3 is TGTGCCAGTAGCACGACAGGTTATGGCTACACCTTC. The V gene is TRBV19, the J gene TRBJ1-2, with D perhaps matching TRBD1 (6 bases). The germline gives CDR1 LNHDA, CDR2 SQIVND (reference sequence). CDR3 length equals 12 residues. V gave up 6 bases and J gave up 5 bases, with 10 bases separating them.

The rearrangement uses TRBV6-1 and TRBJ2-2; D gene uncertain. Germline loops: CDR1 MNHNS, CDR2 SASEGT. Trimming cost V 2 bases and J 3 bases, with 10 bases left between them. The CDR3 is made up of 15 amino acids. CDR3 sequence reads: CASSERVGHTGELFF. The CDR3 region has the DNA TGTGCCAGCAGTGAAAGGGTCGGACACACCGGGGAGCTGTTTTTT.

The chain carries TRBV10-3 and TRBJ2-5; tentative D call: TRBD1 (5 bases). Matching the DNA end better, TRBJ2-7 makes the J call doubtful. CDR1 and CDR2 from the germline V gene are ENHRY and SYGVKD. The CDR3 is 14 residues long. The CDR3 coding sequence is TGTGCCATCAGTGAGGGGCAGGGCTCCTACGAGCAGTACTTC. As protein: CAISEGQGSYEQYF.

The chain uses TRBV19 and TRBJ2-3, with D tentatively TRBD1 (5 bases). Germline V gene sequence: CDR1 LNHDA, CDR2 SQIVND (reference sequence). The CDR3 is made up of 15 amino acids. Trimming took 5 bases from V and 4 from J, leaving 16 bases between them. CDR3 in DNA: TGTGCCAGTAGTCTTCACCGGCAGGGCCCAGATACGCAGTATTTT. Protein sequence: CASSLHRQGPDTQYF.

V usage is TRBV4-1 and J usage is TRBJ2-3; 7 nucleotides line up with TRBD2. With V trimmed by 1 base and J by 5 bases, 12 bases remained unmatched. Germline V gene data show CDR1 as MGHRA and CDR2 as YSYEKL. The CDR3 has 17 residues. Here the CDR3 reads CASSQGPWGGGQDTQYF. DNA of the CDR3: TGCGCCAGCAGCCAAGGCCCCTGGGGGGGAGGGCAAGATACGCAGTATTTT.

This CDR3 is CASSRTRKPYEQYF. The CDR3 DNA follows: TGTGCCAGCTCCCGGACAAGGAAACCCTACGAGCAGTACTTC. V is TRBV28 and J is TRBJ2-7, with D perhaps matching TRBD1 (5 bases). With 8 bases removed from V and 2 bases from J, the gap between germline ends came to 16 bases. The CDR3 length is 14 residues. Germline V gene lookup returns CDR1 MDHEN and CDR2 SYDVKM.

V is TRBV5-1 and J is TRBJ1-1, with 8 bases lining up with TRBD1. The CDR3 covers 15 residues. V shed 0 bases and J 0 bases; nucleotides not matched to a gene: 1. The germline gives CDR1 SGHRS, CDR2 YFSETQ. The chain's CDR3 is CASSLDRGMNTEAFF. DNA of the CDR3: TGCGCCAGCAGCTTGGACAGGGGGATGAACACTGAAGCTTTCTTT.

CDR3 in amino acids: CASSVTSGGPNEQFF. CDR3 DNA sequence: TGCGCCAGCAGTGTCACTAGCGGGGGGCCCAATGAGCAGTTCTTC. V usage is TRBV10-1 and J usage is TRBJ2-1; the match to TRBD2 covers 12 bases. Germline V gene data show CDR1 as WNHNN and CDR2 as SYGVQD (reference sequence). After removal of 4 bases from V and 6 bases from J, the junction contained 4 bases not matched to a gene. CDR3 length: 15 amino acids.

The V and J genes are TRBV11-2 and TRBJ2-7; TRBD2 matches at 11 bases. Germline lookup yields CDR1 SGHAT and CDR2 FQNNGV. With 6 bases clipped from V and 3 bases from J, the junction kept 10 bases outside the gene matches. The CDR3 runs 16 residues. The CDR3 region is CASRTIAGGSIYEQYF. CDR3 DNA: TGTGCCAGCAGGACCATAGCGGGAGGGAGTATCTACGAGCAGTACTTC.

The count of this clone is one. The chain couples TRBV7-9 to TRBJ1-2, with no clear D. From germline, CDR1 is SEHNR and CDR2 FQNEAQ (reference sequence). CDR3 length: 12 amino acids. V was cut by 5 bases and J by 11 bases, with 15 bases left in between. The CDR3 DNA reads as TGTGCCAGCAGCCCCCTGCTAATGGGATACACCTTC. Its translation: CASSPLLMGYTF.

The sample holds a few counts of this clone. V is TRBV6-5 and J is TRBJ2-7, with D perhaps matching TRBD2 (6 bases). Trimming stripped 6 bases from V and 2 bases from J, with 14 bases between. This CDR3 has 14 amino acids. Germline V gene lookup returns CDR1 MNHEY and CDR2 SVGAGI. The CDR3 region is CASRMEGRTYEQYF. The DNA for the CDR3 is TGTGCCAGCAGAATGGAGGGCCGCACCTACGAGCAGTACTTC.

The chain uses TRBV11-1 and TRBJ1-6; D is undetermined. The CDR3 contains 14 residues. Per the germline V gene, CDR1 is SGHAT and CDR2 is FQDESV (reference sequence). V was shortened by 10 bases and J by 9 bases, with 19 bases between the two germline ends. The CDR3 DNA follows: TGTGCCACCAAACCCGGACGGGGTATTTCACCCCTCCACTTT. Protein sequence: CATKPGRGISPLHF. Full variable domain (remainder filled in from reference TRBV11-1 and TRBJ1-6): EAEVAQSPRYKITEKSQAVAFWCDPISGHATLYWYRQILGQGPELLVQFQDESVVDDSQLPKDRFSAERLKGVDSTLKIQPAELGDSAMYLCATKPGRGISPLHFGNGTRLTVT.

This clone has ten or more counts. The rearrangement uses TRBV2 and TRBJ2-5; D is uncertain. Trimming cost V 1 base and J 1 base, with 7 bases left between them. This CDR3 contains 14 residues. Germline V lookup: CDR1 SNHLY, CDR2 FYNNEI. The CDR3 loop reads CASSEVLSQETQYF. CDR3 DNA: TGTGCCAGCAGTGAAGTGCTATCCCAAGAGACCCAGTACTTC.